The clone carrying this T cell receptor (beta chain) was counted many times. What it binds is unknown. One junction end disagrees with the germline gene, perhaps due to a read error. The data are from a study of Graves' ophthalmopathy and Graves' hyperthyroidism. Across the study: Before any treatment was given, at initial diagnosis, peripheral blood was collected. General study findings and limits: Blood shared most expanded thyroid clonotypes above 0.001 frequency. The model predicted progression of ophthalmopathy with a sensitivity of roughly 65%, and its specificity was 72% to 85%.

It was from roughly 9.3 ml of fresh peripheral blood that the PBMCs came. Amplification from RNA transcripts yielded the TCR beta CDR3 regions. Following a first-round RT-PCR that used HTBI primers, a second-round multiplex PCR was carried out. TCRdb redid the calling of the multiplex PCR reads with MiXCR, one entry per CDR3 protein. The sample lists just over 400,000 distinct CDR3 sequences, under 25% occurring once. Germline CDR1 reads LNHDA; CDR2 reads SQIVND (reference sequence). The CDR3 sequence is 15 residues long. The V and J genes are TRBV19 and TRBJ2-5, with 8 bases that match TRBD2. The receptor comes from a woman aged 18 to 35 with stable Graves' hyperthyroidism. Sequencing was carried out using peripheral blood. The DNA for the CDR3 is TGTGCCAGTAGTAATGGCGGGAGGAACCAAGAGATCCAGTACTTC. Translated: CASSNGGRNQEIQYF.